This is a list of T cell receptor beta chains from one sample in a study of tumor-infiltrating lymphocytes in localized non-small cell lung cancer. Repertoires were generated with immunoSEQ multiplex PCR, while TCRdb's copy carries only in-frame clones and drops some. The data contain roughly 13,000 clones, 55% to 75% of them singletons. Input material: lung tumor tissue. The receptors come from a human donor with non-small cell lung cancer. CDR3s include the opening cysteine and the closing phenylalanine or tryptophan. Fields, in order: CDR3 DNA, CDR3 protein, J gene, V gene, D gene, clone size. D genes are given only for firm matches. Not every row has a clone size; where given, it reads once, few, many or a size class.

TGTGCCAGCAGCTTGGGGGGCGGGAGGACTAGCACAGATACGCAGTATTTT CASSLGGGRTSTDTQYF TRBJ2-3 TRBV5-4 TRBD2 -
TGTGCCAGCAGCTTGCAGGACAGGACTAACTATGGCTACACCTTC CASSLQDRTNYGYTF TRBJ1-2 TRBV5-6 TRBD1 -
TGTGCCTGGTACCTCTGGGGGGGGATGGATGGCTACACCTTC CAWYLWGGMDGYTF TRBJ1-2 TRBV30 - -
TGTGCTAGCAGCTCGGCCTACGGGGAGACCCAGTACTTC CASSSAYGETQYF TRBJ2-5 TRBV7-7 - -
TGTGCCAGCAGTGAAGATCAGACAGGGAGGAACGAGCAGTACTTC CASSEDQTGRNEQYF TRBJ2-7 TRBV2 - few
TGTGCCAGCTCACCGGATCAGGGATCTTACACTGAAGCTTTCTTT CASSPDQGSYTEAFF TRBJ1-1 TRBV18 - -
TGCGCCAGCAGCCAAGATCCGGGACTCCGCACAGATACGCAGTATTTT CASSQDPGLRTDTQYF TRBJ2-3 TRBV4-1 - -
TGCGCCAGCAGCTTGCTAGCGGGAGACTACAATGAGCAGTTCTTC CASSLLAGDYNEQFF TRBJ2-1 TRBV5-1 TRBD2 -
TGCAGCGCCCAGGGCAGGGTGGATCAGCCCCAGCATTTT CSAQGRVDQPQHF TRBJ1-5 TRBV29-1 - -
TGTGCCAGCAGTTCCAGGTCCTACGAGCAGTACTTC CASSSRSYEQYF TRBJ2-7 TRBV6-5 - -
TGTGCCAGCAGTGAAGATAGGGCTGTAAACACTGAAGCTTTCTTT CASSEDRAVNTEAFF TRBJ1-1 TRBV2 - -
TGTGCCAGCAGCCTCAGACAGGGCGCCTACACCTTC CASSLRQGAYTF TRBJ1-2 TRBV7-9 TRBD1 -
TGTGCCATCAGTGAGGGCCCGGGGGTAGCCAAAAACATTCAGTACTTC CAISEGPGVAKNIQYF TRBJ2-4 TRBV10-3 - -
TGTGCCAGTAGCCCCAGGAGTTCGAACACCGGGGAGCTGTTTTTT CASSPRSSNTGELFF TRBJ2-2 TRBV19 - few
TGCGCCAGCAGGCTGACCCCGCAGGGCCCCAAGACAGATACGCAGTATTTT CASRLTPQGPKTDTQYF TRBJ2-3 TRBV23-1 - -
TGCAGCGTGGAAAGGGGCACAGATACGCAGTATTTT CSVERGTDTQYF TRBJ2-3 TRBV29-1 - few
TGTGCTAGCAGCTCGACCGCGGGACGGGGGCCGACCGGGGAGCTGTTTTTT CASSSTAGRGPTGELFF TRBJ2-2 TRBV7-7 - medium-sized